The T cell receptor (beta chain) described here comes from a study of blood T cell repertoires in COVID-19. This clone showed up just a few times. Germline trimming cut 5 bases from V and 4 bases from J; bases unmatched to any gene: 4. CDR1 and CDR2 from the germline V gene are SGHKS and YYEKEE (reference sequence). CDR3 length equals 13 residues. Only in-frame clones appear in the TCRdb table, and some are missing; sequencing was by immunoSEQ multiplex PCR. Here the sample spans around 100,000 clones, around 80% being singletons. This sequence originates from a man aged 55-75 years with active or convalescent COVID-19. The sequenced sample consisted of peripheral blood. V is TRBV5-5 and J is TRBJ1-1, with 8 bases identical to TRBD1. Written as DNA, the CDR3 is TGTGCCAGCAGGGAAACAGGGGGCACTGAAGCTTTCTTT. Translating it yields CASRETGGTEAFF. Full variable domain (rest looked up from reference TRBV5-5 and TRBJ1-1): DAGVTQSPTHLIKTRGQQVTLRCSPISGHKSVSWYQQVLGQGPQFIFQYYEKEERGRGNFPDRFSARQFPNYSSELNVNALLLGDSALYLCASRETGGTEAFFGQGTRLTVV.